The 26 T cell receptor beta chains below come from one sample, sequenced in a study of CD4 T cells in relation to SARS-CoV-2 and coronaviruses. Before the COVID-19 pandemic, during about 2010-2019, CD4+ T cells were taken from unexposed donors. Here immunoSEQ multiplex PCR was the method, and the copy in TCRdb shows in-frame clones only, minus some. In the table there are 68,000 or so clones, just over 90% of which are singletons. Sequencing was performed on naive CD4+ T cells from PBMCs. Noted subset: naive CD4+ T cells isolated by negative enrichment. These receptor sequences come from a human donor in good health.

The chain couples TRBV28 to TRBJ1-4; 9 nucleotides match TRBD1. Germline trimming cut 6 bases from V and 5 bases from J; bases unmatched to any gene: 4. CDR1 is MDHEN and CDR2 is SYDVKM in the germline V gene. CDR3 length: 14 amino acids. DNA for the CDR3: TGTGCCAGCAGCTTGGGACAGGGCAATGAAAAACTGTTTTTT. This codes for CASSLGQGNEKLFF. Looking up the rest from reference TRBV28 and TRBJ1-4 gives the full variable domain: DVKVTQSSRYLVKRTGEKVFLECVQDMDHENMFWYRQDPGLGLRLIYFSYDVKMKEKGDIPEGYSVSREKKERFSLILESASTNQTSMYLCASSLGQGNEKLFFGSGTQLSVL.

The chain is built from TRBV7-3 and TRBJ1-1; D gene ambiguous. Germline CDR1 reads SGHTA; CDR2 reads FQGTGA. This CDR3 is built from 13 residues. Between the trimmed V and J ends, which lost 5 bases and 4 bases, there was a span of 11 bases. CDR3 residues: CASSLGRATEAFF. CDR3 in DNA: TGTGCCAGCAGCCTAGGCCGGGCCACTGAAGCTTTCTTT.

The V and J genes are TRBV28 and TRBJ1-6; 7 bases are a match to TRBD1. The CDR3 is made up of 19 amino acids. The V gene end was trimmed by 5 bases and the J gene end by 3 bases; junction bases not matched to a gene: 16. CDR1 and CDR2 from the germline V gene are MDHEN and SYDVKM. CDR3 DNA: TGTGCCAGCAGTACACTAAAACCGGGACAGCCTTTCTATAATTCACCCCTCCACTTT. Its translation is CASSTLKPGQPFYNSPLHF.

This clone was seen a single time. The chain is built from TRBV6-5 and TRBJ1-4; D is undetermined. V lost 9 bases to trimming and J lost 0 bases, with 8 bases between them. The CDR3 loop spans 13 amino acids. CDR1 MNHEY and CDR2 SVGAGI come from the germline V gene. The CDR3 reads CASRRATNEKLFF. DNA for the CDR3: TGTGCCAGTCGCAGAGCAACTAATGAAAAACTGTTTTTT.

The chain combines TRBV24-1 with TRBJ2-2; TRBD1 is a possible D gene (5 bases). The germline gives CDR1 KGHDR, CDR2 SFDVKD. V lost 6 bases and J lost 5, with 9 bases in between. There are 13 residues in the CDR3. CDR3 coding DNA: TGTGCCACCAGTATACAGGAGACCGGGGAGCTGTTTTTT. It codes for CATSIQETGELFF.

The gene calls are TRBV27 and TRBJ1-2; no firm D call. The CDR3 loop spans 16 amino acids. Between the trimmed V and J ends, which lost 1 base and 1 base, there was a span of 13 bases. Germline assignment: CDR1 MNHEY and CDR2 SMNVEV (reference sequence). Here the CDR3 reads CASSLYAGGLNYGYTF. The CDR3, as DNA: TGTGCCAGCAGTTTATACGCGGGAGGACTTAACTATGGCTACACCTTC.

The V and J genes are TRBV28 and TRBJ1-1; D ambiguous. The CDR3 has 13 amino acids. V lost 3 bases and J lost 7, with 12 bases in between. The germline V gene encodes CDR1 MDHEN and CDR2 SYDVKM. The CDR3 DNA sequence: TGTGCCAGCAGTTTGGTGGACGGAATTGAAGCTTTCTTT. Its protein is CASSLVDGIEAFF.

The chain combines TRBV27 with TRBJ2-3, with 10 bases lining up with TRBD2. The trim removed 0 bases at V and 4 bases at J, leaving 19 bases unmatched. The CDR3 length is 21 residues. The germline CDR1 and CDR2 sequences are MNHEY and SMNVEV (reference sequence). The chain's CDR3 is CASSLSIRTGILAGLPDTQYF. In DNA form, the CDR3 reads TGTGCCAGCAGTTTATCAATCCGTACAGGGATACTAGCGGGACTGCCAGATACGCAGTATTTT.

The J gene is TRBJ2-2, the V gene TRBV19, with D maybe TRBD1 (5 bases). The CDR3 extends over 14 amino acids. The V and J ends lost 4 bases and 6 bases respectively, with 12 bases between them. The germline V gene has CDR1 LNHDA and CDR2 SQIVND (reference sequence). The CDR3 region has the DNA TGTGCCAGTAGTAGCCTCGACAGACCCGGGGAGCTGTTTTTT. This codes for CASSSLDRPGELFF.

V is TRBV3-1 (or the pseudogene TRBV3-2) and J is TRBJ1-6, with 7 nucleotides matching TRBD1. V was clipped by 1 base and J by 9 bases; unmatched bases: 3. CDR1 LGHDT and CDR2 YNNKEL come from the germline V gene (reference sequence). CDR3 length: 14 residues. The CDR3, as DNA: TGTGCCAGCAGCCAAGGGGACAGCTTTTCACCCCTCCACTTT. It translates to CASSQGDSFSPLHF.

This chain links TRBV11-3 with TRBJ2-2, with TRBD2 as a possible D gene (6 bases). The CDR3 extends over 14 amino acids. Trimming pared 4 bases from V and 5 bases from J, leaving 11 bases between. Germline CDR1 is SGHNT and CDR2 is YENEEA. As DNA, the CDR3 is TGTGCCAGCAGCTCGGGAGCAAGGACCGGGGAGCTGTTTTTT. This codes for CASSSGARTGELFF. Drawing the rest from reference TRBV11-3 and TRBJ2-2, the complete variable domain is EAGVVQSPRYKIIEKKQPVAFWCNPISGHNTLYWYLQNLGQGPELLIRYENEEAVDDSQLPKDRFSAERLKGVDSTLKIQPAELGDSAVYLCASSSGARTGELFFGEGSRLTVL.

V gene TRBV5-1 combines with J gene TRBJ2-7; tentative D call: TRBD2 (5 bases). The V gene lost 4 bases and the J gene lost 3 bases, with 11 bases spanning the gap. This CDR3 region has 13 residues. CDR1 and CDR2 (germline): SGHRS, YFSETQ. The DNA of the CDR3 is TGCGCCAGCAGCCACCCGGGAAGCTACGAGCAGTACTTC. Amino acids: CASSHPGSYEQYF.

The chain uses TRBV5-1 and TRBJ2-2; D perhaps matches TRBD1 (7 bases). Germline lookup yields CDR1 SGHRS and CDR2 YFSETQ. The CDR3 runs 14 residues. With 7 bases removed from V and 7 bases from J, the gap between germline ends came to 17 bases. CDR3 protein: CASGRGAGSGELFF. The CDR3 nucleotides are TGCGCCAGCGGCAGGGGGGCTGGAAGCGGGGAGCTGTTTTTT.

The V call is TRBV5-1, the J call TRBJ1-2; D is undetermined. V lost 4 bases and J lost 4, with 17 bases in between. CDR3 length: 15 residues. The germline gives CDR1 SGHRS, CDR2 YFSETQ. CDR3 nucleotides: TGCGCCAGCAGCAACGGAGAGGGAGGCATCTATGGCTACACCTTC. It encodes CASSNGEGGIYGYTF.

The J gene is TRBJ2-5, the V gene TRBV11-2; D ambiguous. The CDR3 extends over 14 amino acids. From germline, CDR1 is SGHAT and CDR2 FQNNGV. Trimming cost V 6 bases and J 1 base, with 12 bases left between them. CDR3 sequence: CASSSNLVQETQYF. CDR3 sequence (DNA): TGTGCCAGCAGTTCGAACCTTGTCCAAGAGACCCAGTACTTC.

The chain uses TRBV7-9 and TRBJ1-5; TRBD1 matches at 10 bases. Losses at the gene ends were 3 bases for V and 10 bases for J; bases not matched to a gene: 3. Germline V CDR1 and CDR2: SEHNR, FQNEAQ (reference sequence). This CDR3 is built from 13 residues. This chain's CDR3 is CASSLTGGDPQHF. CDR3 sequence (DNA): TGTGCCAGCAGCTTGACAGGGGGCGACCCCCAGCATTTT.

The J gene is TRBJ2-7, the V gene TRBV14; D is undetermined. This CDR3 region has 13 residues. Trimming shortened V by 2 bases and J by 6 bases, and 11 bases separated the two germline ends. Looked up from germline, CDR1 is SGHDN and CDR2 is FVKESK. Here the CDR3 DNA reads TGTGCCAGCAGCCAATTGGGCACAACCGAGCAGTACTTC. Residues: CASSQLGTTEQYF.

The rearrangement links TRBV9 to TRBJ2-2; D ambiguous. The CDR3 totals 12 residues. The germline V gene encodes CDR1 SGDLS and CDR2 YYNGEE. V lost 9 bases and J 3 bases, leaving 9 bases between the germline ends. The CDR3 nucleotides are TGTGCCACCAGTATTGACACCGGGGAGCTGTTTTTT. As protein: CATSIDTGELFF.

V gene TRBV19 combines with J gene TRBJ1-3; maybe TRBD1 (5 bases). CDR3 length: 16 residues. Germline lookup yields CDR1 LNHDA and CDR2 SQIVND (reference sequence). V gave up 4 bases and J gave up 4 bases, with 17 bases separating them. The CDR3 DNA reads TGTGCCAGTAGTACCACCGGGACTCTCTCCGGAAACACCATATATTTT. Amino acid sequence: CASSTTGTLSGNTIYF.

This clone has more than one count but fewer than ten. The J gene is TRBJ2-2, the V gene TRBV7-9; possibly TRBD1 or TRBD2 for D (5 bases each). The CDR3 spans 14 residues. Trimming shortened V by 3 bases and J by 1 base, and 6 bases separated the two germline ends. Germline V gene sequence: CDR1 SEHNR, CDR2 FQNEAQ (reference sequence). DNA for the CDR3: TGTGCCAGCAGCTTGAGGGGGAACACCGGGGAGCTGTTTTTT. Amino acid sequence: CASSLRGNTGELFF.

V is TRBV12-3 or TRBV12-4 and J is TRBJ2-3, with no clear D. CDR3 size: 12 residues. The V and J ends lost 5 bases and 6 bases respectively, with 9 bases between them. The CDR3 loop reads CASSPLPDTQYF. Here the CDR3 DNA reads TGTGCCAGCAGTCCACTCCCGGATACGCAGTATTTT.

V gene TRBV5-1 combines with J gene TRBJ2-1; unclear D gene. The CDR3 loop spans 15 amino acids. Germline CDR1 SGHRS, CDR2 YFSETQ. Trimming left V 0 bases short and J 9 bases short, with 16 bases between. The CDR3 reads CASSLVPSTSAEQFF. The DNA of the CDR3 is TGCGCCAGCAGCTTGGTCCCGTCCACGTCCGCTGAGCAGTTCTTC.

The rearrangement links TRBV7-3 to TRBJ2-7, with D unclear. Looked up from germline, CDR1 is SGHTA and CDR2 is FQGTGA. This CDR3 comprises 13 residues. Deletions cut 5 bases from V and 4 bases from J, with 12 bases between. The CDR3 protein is CASSLTSRYEQYF. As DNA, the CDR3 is TGTGCCAGCAGCCTTACCAGCCGTTACGAGCAGTACTTC.

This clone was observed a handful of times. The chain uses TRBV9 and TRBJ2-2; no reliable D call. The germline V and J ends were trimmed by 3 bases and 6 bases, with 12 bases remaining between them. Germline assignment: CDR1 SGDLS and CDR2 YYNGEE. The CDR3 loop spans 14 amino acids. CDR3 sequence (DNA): TGTGCCAGCAGCGACAGACCCCTACCCGGGGAGCTGTTTTTT. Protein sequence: CASSDRPLPGELFF.

CDR3 sequence (DNA): TGCAGTGCTTCATACGGCGAGCAGTACTTC. Its translation: CSASYGEQYF. The chain recombines TRBV20-1 with TRBJ2-7; D remains unclear. V was shortened by 5 bases and J by 6 bases, with 8 bases between the two germline ends. This CDR3 has 10 amino acids. Germline CDR1 is DFQATT and CDR2 is SNEGSKA (reference sequence).

CDR3 residues: CASSREYKDPYEQYF. CDR3 nucleotide sequence: TGTGCCAGCAGCCGGGAGTACAAGGATCCCTACGAGCAGTACTTC. V and J are TRBV6-5 and TRBJ2-7; tentative D call: TRBD2 (6 bases). CDR3 length equals 15 residues. Germline V gene lookup returns CDR1 MNHEY and CDR2 SVGAGI. Trimming shortened V by 6 bases and J by 2 bases, and 17 bases separated the two germline ends.